Below are 18 T cell receptor beta chains sequenced from a single sample in a study of OX40 agonist ivuxolimab in advanced cancers. Measured with immunoSEQ multiplex PCR; TCRdb has only the in-frame clones, and not every one. The sample contains roughly 140,000 clones, around 94% of which appear only once. This material consisted of CD4+ or CD8+ T cells sorted from blood, taken in a trial of the OX40 agonist ivuxolimab. These receptors were taken from an adult with an advanced solid tumor such as melanoma, head and neck, liver or kidney cancer.

The chain couples TRBV7-2 to TRBJ2-1, with TRBD2 matching 13 bases. J was trimmed by 1 base and V by 4 bases; bases with no gene match: 7. This CDR3 is 18 amino acids long. Per the germline V gene, CDR1 is SGHTA and CDR2 is FQGNSA. The CDR3 DNA is TGTGCCAGCAGCTATGGACTAGCGGGGGCCTGGTCCTACAATGAGCAGTTCTTC. It codes for CASSYGLAGAWSYNEQFF.

The count of this clone is one. The gene calls are TRBV29-1 and TRBJ1-2; the match to TRBD1 covers 10 bases. This CDR3 is built from 14 residues. CDR1 is SQVTM, CDR2 ANQGSEA, per germline. Unmatched junction bases numbered 9, after V lost 3 bases and J lost 8 bases. CDR3 protein: CSVEEGDRGGGYTF. The CDR3 coding sequence is TGCAGCGTTGAGGAGGGGGACAGGGGTGGCGGCTACACCTTC.

This rearrangement joins TRBV9 to TRBJ2-1; D is ambiguous. From germline, CDR1 is SGDLS and CDR2 YYNGEE. Deletions cut 0 bases from V and 8 bases from J, with 3 bases between. This CDR3 spans 11 amino acids. The CDR3 DNA sequence: TGTGCCAGCAGCGTAGTTGATGAGCAGTTCTTC. Protein: CASSVVDEQFF.

The chain employs TRBV28 and TRBJ2-3; a weak D match, TRBD2 (6 bases). Looked up from germline, CDR1 is MDHEN and CDR2 is SYDVKM. The CDR3 is 14 amino acids. With 8 bases removed from V and 3 bases from J, the gap between germline ends came to 15 bases. The CDR3 DNA reads TGTGCCAGCTCAAAGGGGACTCAGACAGATACGCAGTATTTT. Protein sequence: CASSKGTQTDTQYF. The whole variable domain, filled in from reference TRBV28 and TRBJ2-3, reads DVKVTQSSRYLVKRTGEKVFLECVQDMDHENMFWYRQDPGLGLRLIYFSYDVKMKEKGDIPEGYSVSREKKERFSLILESASTNQTSMYLCASSKGTQTDTQYFGPGTRLTVL.

The J gene is TRBJ2-3, the V gene TRBV11-2, with unresolved D. The CDR3 has 12 amino acids. V lost 4 bases, J lost 5 bases, and 7 bases lay in between. Germline loops: CDR1 SGHAT, CDR2 FQNNGV. CDR3 nucleotides: TGTGCCAGCAGCTCCCAAGGAGATACGCAGTATTTT. It specifies CASSSQGDTQYF.

V gene TRBV6-6 combines with J gene TRBJ1-1; no reliable D call. This CDR3 is 12 amino acids long. CDR1 and CDR2 (germline): MNHNY, SVGAGI (reference sequence). Trimming stripped 8 bases from V and 11 bases from J, with 18 bases between. CDR3: CASGWQAQAAFF. The DNA of the CDR3 is TGTGCCAGCGGATGGCAGGCCCAGGCGGCTTTCTTT.

The gene calls are TRBV6-1 and TRBJ2-5; D unresolved. CDR3 length equals 11 residues. Germline CDR1 and CDR2: MNHNS and SASEGT. Trimming took off 5 bases at V and 4 bases at J, with 5 bases between the two ends. The CDR3: CASSPRETQYF. In nucleotides, the CDR3 is TGTGCCAGCAGTCCCCGAGAGACCCAGTACTTC.

The rearrangement uses TRBV9 and TRBJ1-3, with D unclear. The CDR3 covers 15 residues. The V end was cut by 0 bases, the J end by 0 bases, with 7 bases between. Looked up from germline, CDR1 is SGDLS and CDR2 is YYNGEE. The chain's CDR3 is CASSVDGNSGNTIYF. The CDR3 coding sequence is TGTGCCAGCAGCGTAGATGGGAACTCTGGAAACACCATATATTTT.

The gene calls are TRBV7-9 and TRBJ2-1, with 10 bases aligning to TRBD1. The CDR3 runs to 14 residues. J lost 7 bases, V lost 4 bases, and 4 bases had no gene match. Germline V CDR1 and CDR2: SEHNR, FQNEAQ (reference sequence). This CDR3 is CASSSWTGGNEQFF. The CDR3 DNA reads TGTGCCAGCAGCTCCTGGACAGGGGGAAATGAGCAGTTCTTC. The full variable domain, its missing parts supplied by reference TRBV7-9 and TRBJ2-1, is DTGVSQNPRHKITKRGQNVTFRCDPISEHNRLYWYRQTLGQGPEFLTYFQNEAQLEKSRLLSDRFSAERPKGSFSTLEIQRTEQGDSAMYLCASSSWTGGNEQFFGPGTRLTVL.

V gene TRBV5-4 combines with J gene TRBJ1-1, with 10 bases lining up with TRBD1. Looked up from germline, CDR1 is SGHNT and CDR2 is YYREEE (reference sequence). This CDR3 is 14 amino acids long. V lost 4 bases, J lost 6 bases, and 6 bases stayed unmatched. CDR3 sequence: CASSTTGGMAEAFF. The CDR3 nucleotides read TGTGCCAGCAGCACGACAGGGGGCATGGCTGAAGCTTTCTTT.

This clone was seen only a few times. The chain joins TRBV30 to TRBJ1-2, with D uncertain. The germline V and J ends were trimmed by 5 bases and 6 bases, with 13 bases remaining between them. CDR1 and CDR2 from the germline V gene are GTSNPN and SVGIG (reference sequence). CDR3 length: 12 amino acids. The CDR3 nucleotides are TGTGCCTGGGCCCCCTTCGTCGATGGCTACACCTTC. Protein sequence: CAWAPFVDGYTF.

This chain links TRBV6-5 with TRBJ1-2, with TRBD1 identical over 7 bases. With 4 bases clipped from V and 3 bases from J, the junction kept 5 bases outside the gene matches. Per germline, CDR1 MNHEY and CDR2 SVGAGI. The CDR3 is 14 amino acids. The CDR3 loop reads CASSLGTDYYGYTF. CDR3 nucleotide sequence: TGTGCCAGCAGTTTGGGGACAGATTACTATGGCTACACCTTC.

The chain is built from TRBV19 and TRBJ1-2, with D tentatively TRBD1 (5 bases). This CDR3 region has 13 residues. Germline CDR1 reads LNHDA; CDR2 reads SQIVND (reference sequence). Trimming took off 5 bases at V and 8 bases at J, with 15 bases between the two ends. CDR3 coding DNA: TGTGCCAGTAGTTCTCCGGGACCTGGGGGCTACACCTTC. This sequence encodes CASSSPGPGGYTF.

The V and J genes are TRBV28 and TRBJ2-7, with unresolved D. Trimming stripped 3 bases from V and 1 base from J, with 19 bases between. Germline CDR1 is MDHEN and CDR2 is SYDVKM. The CDR3 contains 17 residues. The DNA of the CDR3 is TGTGCCAGCAGTTTCTCGCTTATACCCTCTAATTCCTACGAGCAGTACTTC. As protein: CASSFSLIPSNSYEQYF.

CDR3 sequence: CASSSLAGSATNEKLFF. As DNA, the CDR3 is TGTGCCAGCAGCTCGTTGGCAGGGTCGGCAACTAATGAAAAACTGTTTTTT. The chain recombines TRBV7-2 with TRBJ1-4; possibly TRBD1 for D (5 bases). The length of the CDR3 is 17 residues. The V end lost 4 bases, the J end lost 0 bases, and 15 bases lay between the germline ends. Germline CDR1 SGHTA, CDR2 FQGNSA.

The genes are TRBV10-3 and TRBJ1-6; 10 nucleotides agree with TRBD1. The CDR3 totals 15 residues. Germline V gives CDR1 ENHRY, CDR2 SYGVKD. J lost 7 bases, V lost 5 bases, and 5 bases had no gene match. The CDR3 region has the DNA TGTGCCATCAGTCAGGACAGGGGGGAAAATTCACCCCTCCACTTT. Encoded protein: CAISQDRGENSPLHF.

The genes are TRBV7-2 and TRBJ2-2; possible D gene TRBD1, 5 bases. The germline CDR1 and CDR2 sequences are SGHTA and FQGNSA. The CDR3 sequence is 14 residues long. The V gene lost 3 bases and the J gene lost 1 base, with 6 bases spanning the gap. The CDR3 region is CASSLGQNTGELFF. The CDR3, as DNA: TGTGCCAGCAGCTTGGGGCAGAACACCGGGGAGCTGTTTTTT.

This clone was counted once. The chain carries TRBV15 and TRBJ1-1; 7 bases agree with TRBD1. The V segment lost 4 bases and the J segment 2 bases; nucleotides outside the gene matches: 4. Germline V gives CDR1 LNHNV, CDR2 YYDKDF (reference sequence). This CDR3 is 14 amino acids long. DNA for the CDR3: TGTGCCACCAGCAACGACAGGGCCAACACTGAAGCTTTCTTT. Translation: CATSNDRANTEAFF.